Presented here are 22 T cell receptor beta chains from one specimen sequenced in a study of blood T cell repertoires in COVID-19. Some clones are missing from TCRdb's copy, which holds only in-frame ones; the method was immunoSEQ multiplex PCR. This sample yields 400,000 to 450,000 clones, of which over 75% are seen a single time; 0.95% to 1.3% belongs to the top ten. The sample was PBMCs or T cells enriched from blood (not recorded which). The receptor source for this set is a man aged 25-45 years who had recovered from COVID-19.

The chain employs TRBV29-1 and TRBJ1-4; D gene ambiguous. The CDR3 extends over 12 amino acids. CDR1 and CDR2 from the germline V gene are SQVTM and ANQGSEA. V was clipped by 1 base and J by 8 bases, with 8 bases between them. CDR3 residues: CSVEGTGEKLFF. For the CDR3, the DNA is TGCAGCGTTGAAGGGACTGGCGAAAAACTGTTTTTT.

The V and J genes are TRBV11-2 and TRBJ1-4; 11 bases are a match to TRBD1. This CDR3 region has 17 residues. Germline CDR1 SGHAT, CDR2 FQNNGV. V lost 4 bases and J lost 6; bases outside the gene matches: 10. The CDR3 nucleotides read TGTGCCAGCAGCTCGGGACAGGGGGTTTATGGAGATGAAAAACTGTTTTTT. It codes for CASSSGQGVYGDEKLFF.

This chain connects TRBV2 to TRBJ2-4, with D perhaps matching TRBD2 (6 bases). Germline V lookup: CDR1 SNHLY, CDR2 FYNNEI. This CDR3 has 14 residues. Deletions cut 7 bases from V and 3 bases from J, with 13 bases between. The CDR3 DNA reads as TGTGCCAGCATGGAGGGTTCGATCAAAAACATTCAGTACTTC. Translation: CASMEGSIKNIQYF. The full variable domain, in which reference TRBV2 and TRBJ2-4 provide the parts outside the CDR3, is EPEVTQTPSHQVTQMGQEVILRCVPISNHLYFYWYRQILGQKVEFLVSFYNNEISEKSEIFDDQFSVERPDGSNFTLKIRSTKLEDSAMYFCASMEGSIKNIQYFGAGTRLSVL.

This clone was recorded once. This chain connects TRBV3-1 (or the pseudogene TRBV3-2) to TRBJ2-1; 7 bases agree with TRBD2. The CDR3 covers 18 residues. CDR1 and CDR2 (germline): LGHDT, YNNKEL (reference sequence). With V trimmed by 0 bases and J by 8 bases, 16 bases remained unmatched. This CDR3 reads CASSQDAVRLADRDEQFF. The DNA of the CDR3 is TGTGCCAGCAGCCAAGATGCGGTAAGGCTAGCGGATAGGGATGAGCAGTTCTTC.

The V and J genes are TRBV6-5 and TRBJ2-7, with TRBD2 identical over 7 bases. Trimming cost V 0 bases and J 0 bases; bases outside gene matches: 2. The V gene's germline CDR1 is MNHEY and CDR2 SVGAGI. The CDR3 sequence is 15 residues long. The CDR3 region has the DNA TGTGCCAGCAGTTACTCTCCGGGAGGCTCCTACGAGCAGTACTTC. It is translated as CASSYSPGGSYEQYF.

The V and J genes are TRBV12-3 or TRBV12-4 and TRBJ2-2, with D possibly TRBD1 on 6 matching bases. The CDR3 is 13 residues long. V was pared by 4 bases and J by 7 bases, with 10 bases between. In DNA form, the CDR3 reads TGTGCCAGCAGTTACAGGGTGGGCGGGGAGCTGTTTTTT. It is translated as CASSYRVGGELFF.

This rearrangement joins TRBV15 to TRBJ1-5; D is perhaps TRBD1 (5 bases). This CDR3 spans 16 amino acids. V dropped 0 bases and J dropped 2 bases, with 11 bases sitting between them. Germline CDR1 LNHNV, CDR2 YYDKDF (reference sequence). The CDR3 protein is CATSRDITGGNQPQHF. As DNA, the CDR3 is TGTGCCACCAGCAGAGATATAACAGGCGGCAATCAGCCCCAGCATTTT.

This chain uses TRBV18 with TRBJ1-2; tentatively, D is TRBD1 (5 bases). The CDR3 length is 12 residues. Germline values: CDR1 KGHSH, CDR2 LQKENI. The V end was cut by 3 bases, the J end by 5 bases, with 7 bases between. This CDR3 reads CASSPDRYGYTF. CDR3 nucleotide sequence: TGTGCCAGCTCACCTGACAGATATGGCTACACCTTC.

The V gene is TRBV15, the J gene TRBJ1-5; a possible D gene is TRBD1 (5 bases). CDR3 length: 15 amino acids. The V end lost 5 bases, the J end lost 0 bases, and 11 bases lay between the germline ends. Germline assignment: CDR1 LNHNV and CDR2 YYDKDF (reference sequence). The CDR3 reads CATSLQGNSNQPQHF. In DNA, the CDR3 is TGTGCCACCAGCCTCCAGGGAAATAGCAATCAGCCCCAGCATTTT.

The gene calls are TRBV3-1 (or the pseudogene TRBV3-2) and TRBJ2-7; weak D call: TRBD1 (5 bases). Germline CDR1 LGHDT, CDR2 YNNKEL (reference sequence). CDR3 length equals 15 residues. Trimming left V 0 bases short and J 4 bases short, with 13 bases between. The CDR3 bases are TGTGCCAGCAGCCAAGAAGGGGCTCGACAGTACGAGCAGTACTTC. It yields the protein CASSQEGARQYEQYF.

This clone was observed a handful of times. This chain uses TRBV5-1 with TRBJ2-7; perhaps TRBD1 as D (5 bases). Trimming took off 2 bases at V and 4 bases at J, with 10 bases between the two ends. CDR1 is SGHRS and CDR2 is YFSETQ in the germline V gene. The CDR3 consists of 13 residues. Written as DNA, the CDR3 is TGCGCCAGCAGCTTCACGTCAGGGTACGAGCAGTACTTC. This gives the protein CASSFTSGYEQYF.

V usage is TRBV12-3 or TRBV12-4 and J usage is TRBJ2-1, with 7 bases identical to TRBD1. V was pared by 6 bases and J by 8 bases, with 4 bases of the junction left unmatched. The CDR3 runs to 12 residues. In DNA form, the CDR3 reads TGTGCCAGCAGCTCGCAGGGGGATGAGCAGTTCTTC. As protein: CASSSQGDEQFF.

The gene calls are TRBV5-1 and TRBJ2-1; 7 bases fit TRBD2. Trimming at V came to 4 bases and at J to 8 bases, leaving 9 bases not matched to a gene. Germline V gene sequence: CDR1 SGHRS, CDR2 YFSETQ. The CDR3 has 14 amino acids. For the CDR3, the DNA is TGCGCCAGCAGCCCAGCGACTAGCTTCGATGAGCAGTTCTTC. Its translation: CASSPATSFDEQFF. The full variable domain, in which reference TRBV5-1 and TRBJ2-1 provide the parts outside the CDR3, is KAGVTQTPRYLIKTRGQQVTLSCSPISGHRSVSWYQQTPGQGLQFLFEYFSETQRNKGNFPGRFSGRQFSNSRSEMNVSTLELGDSALYLCASSPATSFDEQFFGPGTRLTVL.

The chain links TRBV19 to TRBJ1-2; 8 nucleotides align to TRBD1. Germline CDR1 is LNHDA and CDR2 is SQIVND (reference sequence). With 5 bases clipped from V and 8 bases from J, the junction kept 10 bases outside the gene matches. This CDR3 is 14 amino acids long. The CDR3 sequence is CASSSYRTGSGYTF. The CDR3 bases are TGTGCCAGTAGTTCCTATCGGACAGGGTCCGGCTACACCTTC.

This chain joins TRBV10-1 and TRBJ1-1, with D unclear. The CDR3 extends over 18 amino acids. The V end was cut by 8 bases, the J end by 2 bases, with 27 bases between. From germline, CDR1 is WNHNN and CDR2 SYGVQD (reference sequence). In DNA, the CDR3 is TGCGCCAGCGCCTCCCAGTTTATGGACTGGGCGGGAAACACTGAAGCTTTCTTT. Amino acids: CASASQFMDWAGNTEAFF.

The chain couples TRBV2 to TRBJ1-5; 9 bases align to TRBD1. There are 14 residues in the CDR3. V lost 6 bases to trimming and J lost 12 bases; unmatched junction nucleotides: 12. CDR1 is SNHLY and CDR2 is FYNNEI in the germline V gene. The CDR3 loop reads CASSFEQGAFGQHF. As DNA, the CDR3 is TGTGCCAGCAGCTTCGAACAGGGGGCATTTGGCCAGCATTTT. Complete variable domain (other parts from reference TRBV2 and TRBJ1-5): EPEVTQTPSHQVTQMGQEVILRCVPISNHLYFYWYRQILGQKVEFLVSFYNNEISEKSEIFDDQFSVERPDGSNFTLKIRSTKLEDSAMYFCASSFEQGAFGQHFGDGTRLSIL.

This clone was seen only once. V usage is TRBV6-5 and J usage is TRBJ1-5; D is undetermined. The CDR3 spans 14 residues. Germline V lookup: CDR1 MNHEY, CDR2 SVGAGI. The ends were cut back, 5 bases at V and 2 bases at J, with 10 bases in the middle. The DNA for the CDR3 is TGTGCCAGCAGTCCCGACTCAGGCAATCAGCCCCAGCATTTT. Protein sequence: CASSPDSGNQPQHF.

This rearrangement joins TRBV18 to TRBJ1-2; 10 bases match TRBD1. The CDR3 loop spans 16 amino acids. Germline V gene data show CDR1 as KGHSH and CDR2 as LQKENI. Unmatched junction bases numbered 9, after V lost 4 bases and J lost 4 bases. The chain's CDR3 is CASSLLSRDRGYGYTF. CDR3 coding DNA: TGTGCCAGCTCACTCTTGTCCCGGGACAGGGGCTATGGCTACACCTTC.

The chain links TRBV5-1 to TRBJ2-2; 8 bases agree with TRBD2. J gave up 7 bases and V 7 bases, and 9 bases lay outside the gene matches. Germline CDR1 SGHRS, CDR2 YFSETQ. The CDR3 length is 14 residues. The CDR3: CASQSGSNSGELFF. DNA of the CDR3: TGCGCCAGCCAAAGCGGGAGTAATAGCGGGGAGCTGTTTTTT.

This clone was counted a single time. This sequence joins TRBV6-4 and TRBJ2-1; TRBD2 might be the D (6 bases). The V end was cut by 2 bases, the J end by 1 base, with 12 bases between. CDR1 and CDR2 (germline): MRHNA, SNTAGT. CDR3 length: 16 residues. The CDR3 nucleotides are TGTGCCAGCAGTGACATTGCGGGAATATCCTACAATGAGCAGTTCTTC. Protein: CASSDIAGISYNEQFF.

The chain joins TRBV19 to TRBJ2-3; 8 bases map to TRBD2. The V gene's germline CDR1 is LNHDA and CDR2 SQIVND (reference sequence). Losses at the gene ends were 6 bases for V and 1 base for J; bases not matched to a gene: 6. The CDR3 has 15 amino acids. This chain's CDR3 is CASSLRGGRTDTQYF. The CDR3 DNA follows: TGTGCCAGTAGCCTTCGGGGGGGCCGCACAGATACGCAGTATTTT.

The CDR3 here is CASTSAGYAPLHF. The DNA of the CDR3 is TGTGCCAGCACCTCAGCGGGCTACGCACCCCTCCACTTT. J is TRBJ1-6 and V is TRBV7-9; no definite D call. Germline V lookup: CDR1 SEHNR, CDR2 FQNEAQ (reference sequence). Between the trimmed V and J ends, which lost 7 bases and 11 bases, there was a span of 15 bases. The CDR3 loop spans 13 amino acids.